The sequence of this T cell receptor beta chain was determined in a study of blood T cell repertoires in COVID-19 (dated by TCRdb to 2020 to 2022). For the wider study: Samples covering the acute and convalescent phases of COVID-19 were provided by collaborators in the United States, Italy and Spain. The prospective study material was composed of cDNA or gDNA derived from T cells, B-cell-depleted T cells, or PBMCs. Subjects who had been exposed to COVID-19, were actively infected with it, or had recovered from it provided the deeply sampled blood TCRbeta repertoires that made up the dataset. The repertoires were released in a freely available public database meant as a resource for research on the immune response to SARS-CoV-2. Samples came from the ongoing ImmuneRACE study (first 160 participants) plus 1,254 subjects from 6 global collaborators. The sample metadata nearly always contained a de-identified subject ID, COVID-19 status, age in years and sex. Where available, HLA class I and class II types were taken from metadata supplied by the sample provider and were not determined by assay-based typing. General study outcomes and caveats: The amount of clinical and demographic metadata varied by source and participant and was provided uncurated.

TCRbeta CDR3 regions were amplified from genomic DNA by means of the immunoSEQ Assay, a bias-controlled multiplex PCR. The study's processing was this. Within the assay, amplification of reference gene primers was used to estimate how many nucleated cells each sample contained. To quantify the absolute abundance of each unique TCRbeta CDR3 rearrangement, sequence reads were collapsed and filtered. Productive Simpson clonality was computed per sample as the square root of Simpson's diversity index over productive rearrangements. Imported from immuneACCESS, the table was reduced by TCRdb to in-frame sequences with V and J called. These copies leave out some clones; in studies compared against another copy, an unresolved V gene accounts for under half, and the cause of the remainder is not known. V, J and clone size were drawn from that table, and D and trimming were deduced from the DNA. The sample yields some 73,000 clones; 75% to 95% were counted once. The top ten constitute 6.9% of the sample.

The collaborating institutions used their own protocols to collect whole blood in K2EDTA tubes. For TCRbeta analysis, collaborators shipped samples in one of three forms: frozen whole blood, isolated PBMCs, or DNA extracted from either of those sample types. The germline V gene supplies CDR1 SNHLY and CDR2 FYNNEI. V lost 4 bases and J lost 0 bases, and the count of bases not matched to a germline gene is 7. The CDR3, cysteine through phenylalanine, is 16 amino acids long. The sequence is cut down to CDR3 DNA, 48 bases in frame from base 1. As regards this clone: The antigen it binds to is not known. The record has no base qualities; no much larger clone is one base away.

Sequencing was carried out using peripheral blood. The chain employs TRBV2 and TRBJ1-2, with TRBD1 identical over 8 junction bases. This clonotype originated in a human donor in a cohort sampled during active COVID-19. At the DNA level, the sequence is TGTGCCAGCAGTGGGGGGACAGGCCAAGCTAACTATGGCTACACCTTC. Translated, it reads CASSGGTGQANYGYTF.